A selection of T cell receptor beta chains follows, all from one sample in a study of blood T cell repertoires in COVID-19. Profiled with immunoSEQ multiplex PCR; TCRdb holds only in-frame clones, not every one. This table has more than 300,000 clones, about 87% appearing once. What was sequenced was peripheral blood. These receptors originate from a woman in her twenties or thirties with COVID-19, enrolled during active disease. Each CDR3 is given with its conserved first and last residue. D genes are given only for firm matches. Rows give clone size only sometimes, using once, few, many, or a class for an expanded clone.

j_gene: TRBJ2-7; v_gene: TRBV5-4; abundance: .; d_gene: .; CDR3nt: TGTGCCAGCAGCTGGGGCCTCTCCGAGCAGTACTTC; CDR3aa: CASSWGLSEQYF
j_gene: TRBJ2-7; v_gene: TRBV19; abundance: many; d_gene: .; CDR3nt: TGTGCCAGTAGTGTTTCCGGGATCGACGGCTCCTACGAGCAGTACTTC; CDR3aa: CASSVSGIDGSYEQYF
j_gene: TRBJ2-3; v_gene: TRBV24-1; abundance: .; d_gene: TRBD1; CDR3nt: TGTGCCACCAGTGACCCGGGGACAGGGGTTTTTGATACGCAGTATTTT; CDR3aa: CATSDPGTGVFDTQYF
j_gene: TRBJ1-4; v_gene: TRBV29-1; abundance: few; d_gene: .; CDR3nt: TGCAGCGTTGAAGACCTATTAACCGAAAAACTGTTTTTT; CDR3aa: CSVEDLLTEKLFF
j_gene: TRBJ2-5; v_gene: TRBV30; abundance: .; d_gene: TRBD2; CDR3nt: TGTGCCTGGAGCCTCCGAGCGGGAGGGCCAGGAGAGACCCAGTACTTC; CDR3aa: CAWSLRAGGPGETQYF
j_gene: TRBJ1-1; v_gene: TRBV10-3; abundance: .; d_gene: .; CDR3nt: TGTGCCATCAGTGAGTCGGGACTTCACCCGGATGGAGCTTTCTTT; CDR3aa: CAISESGLHPDGAFF
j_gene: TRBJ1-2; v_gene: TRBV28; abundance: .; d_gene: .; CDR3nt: TGTGCCAGCAGTTTATATCAGGGGACTAACTATGGCTACACCTTC; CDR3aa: CASSLYQGTNYGYTF
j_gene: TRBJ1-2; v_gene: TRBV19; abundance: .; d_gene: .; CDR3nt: TGTGCCAGTAGTCCCCTGACAGGTTCGGGGGGCTACACCTTC; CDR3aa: CASSPLTGSGGYTF
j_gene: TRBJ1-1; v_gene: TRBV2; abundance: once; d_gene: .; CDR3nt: TGTGCCAGCAGCGCAGACTCCACTCTCGCCGCTTTCTTT; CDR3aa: CASSADSTLAAFF
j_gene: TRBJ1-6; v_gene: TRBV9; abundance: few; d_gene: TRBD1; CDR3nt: TGTGCCAGCAGCAGAACCGGGACAGAGAATTCACCCCTCCACTTT; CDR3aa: CASSRTGTENSPLHF
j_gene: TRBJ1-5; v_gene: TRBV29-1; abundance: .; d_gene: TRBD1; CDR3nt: TGCAGCGTTCGGGACAGGGGTAGAGATCAGCCCCAGCATTTT; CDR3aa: CSVRDRGRDQPQHF
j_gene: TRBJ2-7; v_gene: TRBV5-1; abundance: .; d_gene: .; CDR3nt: TGCGCCAGCAGCGGGACACCGGGGGGCTACGAGCAGTACTTC; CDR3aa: CASSGTPGGYEQYF
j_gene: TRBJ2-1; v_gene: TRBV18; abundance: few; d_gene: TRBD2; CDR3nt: TGTGCCAGCTCACAGGGACTAGCGGGAGAAGTTGAGCAGTTCTTC; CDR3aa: CASSQGLAGEVEQFF
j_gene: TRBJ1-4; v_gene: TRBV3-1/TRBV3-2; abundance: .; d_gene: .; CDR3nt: TGTGCCAGCAGCCAAGATCGAGGGTTCGAACTGTTTTTT; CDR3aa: CASSQDRGFELFF
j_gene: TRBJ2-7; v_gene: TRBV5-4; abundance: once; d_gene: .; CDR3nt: TGTGCCAGCAGCCTACAGGAAACCTACGAGCAGTACTTC; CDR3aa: CASSLQETYEQYF
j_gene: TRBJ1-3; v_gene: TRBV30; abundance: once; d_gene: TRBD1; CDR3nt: TGTGCCTGGAAGAGGGGGACAGGGCGAAACACCATATATTTT; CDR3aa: CAWKRGTGRNTIYF
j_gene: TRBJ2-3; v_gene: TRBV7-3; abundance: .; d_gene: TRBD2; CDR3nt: TGTGCCAGCAGTCCGCGGGAGTCGAACACAGATACGCAGTATTTT; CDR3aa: CASSPRESNTDTQYF